The 7 T cell receptor beta chains given below trace back to one sample, sequenced in a study of CD4 T cells in relation to SARS-CoV-2 and coronaviruses. Their recognized antigens are unknown. The unexposed donors gave CD4+ T cells in 2011-2018, prior to COVID-19. The cells were cultured for 9 to 11 days before CD4+ T cells were isolated. Only in-frame clones appear in the TCRdb table, and some are missing; sequencing was by immunoSEQ multiplex PCR. The sample holds just under 30,000 clones, 75% to 80% seen once. Source material: CD4+ T cells from PBMCs, cultured in vitro. These receptors came from a human donor in good health.

The rearrangement links TRBV29-1 to TRBJ1-1; TRBD1 might be the D (5 bases). Germline V gene data show CDR1 as SQVTM and CDR2 as ANQGSEA. The CDR3 totals 13 residues. V dropped 4 bases and J dropped 0 bases, with 9 bases sitting between them. The CDR3 coding sequence is TGCAGCGTTGGGGGACGGCTGAACACTGAAGCTTTCTTT. Protein: CSVGGRLNTEAFF. Full variable domain (rest looked up from reference TRBV29-1 and TRBJ1-1): SAVISQKPSRDICQRGTSLTIQCQVDSQVTMMFWYRQQPGQSLTLIATANQGSEATYESGFVIDKFPISRPNLTFSTLTVSNMSPEDSSIYLCSVGGRLNTEAFFGQGTRLTVV.

The chain employs TRBV3-1 (or the pseudogene TRBV3-2) and TRBJ2-1; D is unclear. V lost 0 bases and J lost 8, with 11 bases in between. CDR1 and CDR2 (germline): LGHDT, YNNKEL (reference sequence). The CDR3 has 14 amino acids. CDR3 in amino acids: CASSQDLRVDEQFF. CDR3 DNA sequence: TGTGCCAGCAGCCAAGATTTAAGGGTGGATGAGCAGTTCTTC.

V gene TRBV19 combines with J gene TRBJ2-7; TRBD1 matches at 11 bases. From germline, CDR1 is LNHDA and CDR2 SQIVND (reference sequence). V was clipped by 5 bases and J by 3 bases; unmatched bases: 0. CDR3 length equals 13 residues. CDR3 amino acids: CASSGTGGYEQYF. The CDR3 DNA reads TGTGCCAGTAGTGGGACAGGGGGCTACGAGCAGTACTTC.

The sample holds one count of this clone. The CDR3 here is CASRRTSTTYEQYF. The CDR3 nucleotides are TGTGCCAGCAGGCGGACATCTACTACCTACGAGCAGTACTTC. The chain has TRBV2 and TRBJ2-7; tentative D call: TRBD1 (5 bases). Germline CDR1 reads SNHLY; CDR2 reads FYNNEI. There are 14 residues in the CDR3. Trimming pared 6 bases from V and 2 bases from J, leaving 14 bases between.

This chain uses TRBV6-2 or TRBV6-3 with TRBJ2-7, with a weak D call TRBD1 (5 bases). The CDR3 extends over 14 amino acids. Germline CDR1 reads MNHEY; CDR2 reads SVGEGT. V was pared by 6 bases and J by 4 bases, with 16 bases between. The CDR3 nucleotides are TGTGCCAGCAGCCAAAGGCCCAGGGCTTACGAGCAGTACTTC. This sequence encodes CASSQRPRAYEQYF.

This CDR3 reads CASSLDSWNEQFF. The CDR3 DNA is TGTGCCAGCAGCTTAGATTCTTGGAATGAGCAGTTCTTC. The chain combines TRBV11-2 with TRBJ2-1; D not resolved. V lost 0 bases to trimming and J lost 7 bases, with 7 bases between them. The germline V gene encodes CDR1 SGHAT and CDR2 FQNNGV. The CDR3 extends over 13 amino acids.

This clone occurred a few times. This chain connects TRBV18 to TRBJ2-5; the match to TRBD1 covers 7 bases. The CDR3 has 14 residues. Germline trimming cut 4 bases from V and 2 bases from J; bases unmatched to any gene: 4. CDR1 is KGHSH and CDR2 is LQKENI in the germline V gene. CDR3 sequence: CASSLSGQQETQYF. As DNA, the CDR3 is TGTGCCAGCTCACTTTCGGGACAGCAAGAGACCCAGTACTTC.